One sample yielded the 27 T cell receptor beta chains listed below, sequenced in a study of PD-1 blockade in classical Hodgkin lymphoma. Time point given: cycle 4 day 1 (C4D1), after five to seven weeks of nivolumab. Patients all relapsed after autologous stem cell transplantation, and there was variation in brentuximab vedotin exposure. CD4+ T cells were purified from thawed PBMCs by magnetic negative selection. Clones were sequenced by immunoSEQ multiplex PCR, and TCRdb holds only the in-frame ones, with some missing. The repertoire holds tens of thousands of clones, with roughly 80% as singletons. Sample: CD4+ T cells from blood, taken before the fourth cycle of nivolumab. All receptors derive from a human donor with classical Hodgkin lymphoma.

The chain joins TRBV5-1 to TRBJ2-5; D might be TRBD2 (6 bases). CDR3 length: 14 amino acids. V gave up 6 bases and J gave up 4 bases, with 16 bases separating them. Germline V gene sequence: CDR1 SGHRS, CDR2 YFSETQ. CDR3 coding DNA: TGCGCCAGCACTCCATTGGGACTTGCAGAGACCCAGTACTTC. It is translated as CASTPLGLAETQYF.

This clone has only a few counts. The J gene is TRBJ2-7, the V gene TRBV19, with D possibly being TRBD2 (5 bases). Germline V lookup: CDR1 LNHDA, CDR2 SQIVND (reference sequence). The CDR3 has 16 amino acids. Trimming pared 0 bases from V and 1 base from J, leaving 13 bases between. In DNA form, the CDR3 reads TGTGCCAGTAGTATAGATCTATGGAGCGGATCCTACGAGCAGTACTTC. This encodes CASSIDLWSGSYEQYF.

The CDR3 sequence: CASSPGEAGGSWDIQYF. The CDR3 DNA follows: TGTGCCAGCAGCCCCGGTGAGGCGGGTGGTAGTTGGGACATTCAGTACTTC. The chain recombines TRBV5-8 with TRBJ2-4, with a possible D match to TRBD2 (5 bases). Germline lookup yields CDR1 SGHTS and CDR2 YDEGEE. V dropped 4 bases and J dropped 8 bases, with 25 bases sitting between them. CDR3 size: 17 residues.

This chain uses TRBV7-9 with TRBJ1-5; TRBD1 matches 10 bases. The trim removed 5 bases at V and 2 bases at J, leaving 3 bases unmatched. This CDR3 is 15 amino acids long. Germline CDR1 and CDR2: SEHNR and FQNEAQ (reference sequence). Here the CDR3 reads CASSRGTGGNQPQHF. CDR3 nucleotide sequence: TGTGCCAGCAGCCGCGGGACAGGGGGCAATCAGCCCCAGCATTTT.

V gene TRBV7-8 combines with J gene TRBJ2-3, with D unresolved. Germline CDR1 is SGHVS and CDR2 is FQNEAQ. The CDR3 is 11 amino acids. Deletions cut 4 bases from V and 2 bases from J, with 1 base between. The CDR3 nucleotides read TGTGCCAGCAGCTCCACAGATACGCAGTATTTT. Translation gives CASSSTDTQYF.

This clone was recorded a few times. The V and J genes are TRBV10-1 and TRBJ2-7, with TRBD1 identical over 9 bases. V was clipped by 0 bases and J by 2 bases; unmatched bases: 5. The CDR3 has 16 residues. In germline, CDR1 is WNHNN, CDR2 SYGVQD (reference sequence). In DNA form, the CDR3 reads TGCGCCAGCAGTGAGTCGATGACAGGGGGAACCTACGAGCAGTACTTC. Its translation is CASSESMTGGTYEQYF.

The chain joins TRBV6-5 to TRBJ1-3; D may be TRBD1 (6 bases). This CDR3 has 14 amino acids. V lost 6 bases, J lost 4 bases, and 13 bases lay in between. Germline-derived CDR1 and CDR2 are MNHEY and SVGAGI. The CDR3, as DNA: TGTGCCAGCAGCCAAGGGGGGCCAGGAAACACCATATATTTT. Protein: CASSQGGPGNTIYF.

This rearrangement joins TRBV7-9 to TRBJ1-2; TRBD1 might be the D (5 bases). This CDR3 has 15 amino acids. Looked up from germline, CDR1 is SEHNR and CDR2 is FQNEAQ (reference sequence). V lost 0 bases, J lost 6 bases, and 14 bases lay in between. The CDR3 spells CASSLANPSGDGYTF. The CDR3 nucleotides are TGTGCCAGCAGCTTAGCGAATCCCTCGGGGGATGGCTACACCTTC. Based on the CDR3 plus reference TRBV7-9 and TRBJ1-2, the full variable domain is DTGVSQNPRHKITKRGQNVTFRCDPISEHNRLYWYRQTLGQGPEFLTYFQNEAQLEKSRLLSDRFSAERPKGSFSTLEIQRTEQGDSAMYLCASSLANPSGDGYTFGSGTRLTVV.

This clone appeared a single time. This chain joins TRBV6-1 and TRBJ1-1, with a weak D call TRBD1 (6 bases). V dropped 9 bases and J dropped 0 bases, with 11 bases sitting between them. CDR1 is MNHNS, CDR2 SASEGT, per germline. This CDR3 region has 13 residues. CDR3: CASDGQMNTEAFF. Here the CDR3 DNA reads TGTGCCAGTGACGGACAGATGAACACTGAAGCTTTCTTT.

The rearrangement uses TRBV7-9 and TRBJ1-6; 7 bases are a match to TRBD1. From germline, CDR1 is SEHNR and CDR2 FQNEAQ (reference sequence). The CDR3 sequence is 14 residues long. V gave up 5 bases and J gave up 9 bases; unmatched junction bases: 7. This chain's CDR3 is CASSAEGQISPLHF. CDR3 coding DNA: TGTGCCAGCAGCGCAGAGGGACAGATTTCACCCCTCCACTTT.

The chain has TRBV5-1 and TRBJ2-7; 8 bases map to TRBD1. Trimming at V came to 2 bases and at J to 3 bases, leaving 7 bases not matched to a gene. Germline-derived CDR1 and CDR2 are SGHRS and YFSETQ. This CDR3 comprises 15 residues. The CDR3 region has the DNA TGCGCCAGCAGCTTACACGGACAGGGTCTCTACGAGCAGTACTTC. This gives the protein CASSLHGQGLYEQYF.

This clone has just one count. The chain links TRBV10-3 to TRBJ2-2, with TRBD2 matching 8 bases. Germline trimming cut 4 bases from V and 1 base from J; bases unmatched to any gene: 8. Per germline, CDR1 ENHRY and CDR2 SYGVKD. The CDR3 is made up of 17 amino acids. The CDR3 DNA reads TGTGCCATCAGTGGGGGTGGAGGGACTAGGAACACCGGGGAGCTGTTTTTT. This translates into CAISGGGGTRNTGELFF.

This clone was observed once. This chain links TRBV5-1 with TRBJ1-1; no definite D call. Germline V gene data show CDR1 as SGHRS and CDR2 as YFSETQ. With 3 bases removed from V and 2 bases from J, the gap between germline ends came to 14 bases. CDR3 length equals 15 residues. The CDR3 region is CASSYIAGGNTEAFF. DNA for the CDR3: TGCGCCAGCAGCTACATCGCTGGAGGCAACACTGAAGCTTTCTTT.

V and J are TRBV10-2 and TRBJ1-6; D not certain. CDR1 is WSHSY and CDR2 is SAAADI in the germline V gene. Trimming cost V 1 base and J 9 bases, with 10 bases left between them. This CDR3 has 14 residues. Written as DNA, the CDR3 is TGCGCCAGCAGTGAGTGGACGGCAATTTCACCCCTCCACTTT. This gives the protein CASSEWTAISPLHF.

This clone has a handful of counts. The chain uses TRBV25-1 and TRBJ1-1; tentative D call: TRBD1 (5 bases). The ends were cut back, 4 bases at V and 5 bases at J, with 17 bases in the middle. Germline-derived CDR1 and CDR2 are MGHDK and SYGVNS. The CDR3 has 15 residues. The CDR3 DNA reads as TGTGCCAGCAGTGGGTCCCGGGGGATTTATACTGAAGCTTTCTTT. This codes for CASSGSRGIYTEAFF.

This chain joins TRBV25-1 and TRBJ2-4; D call uncertain. The CDR3 contains 12 residues. CDR1 and CDR2 (germline): MGHDK, SYGVNS. The V end lost 6 bases, the J end lost 9 bases, and 12 bases lay between the germline ends. This chain's CDR3 is CASSYQIGIQYF. The DNA for the CDR3 is TGTGCCAGCAGCTACCAAATAGGCATTCAGTACTTC.

The chain has TRBV6-5 and TRBJ1-1; 7 nucleotides match TRBD1. Per the germline V gene, CDR1 is MNHEY and CDR2 is SVGAGI. The V segment lost 7 bases and the J segment 10 bases; nucleotides outside the gene matches: 12. The CDR3 is 13 residues long. Written as DNA, the CDR3 is TGTGCCAGCAAACCAAACAGGGGAATGGTAGCTTTCTTT. It specifies CASKPNRGMVAFF.

The chain links TRBV5-1 to TRBJ1-4; 7 bases fit TRBD1. The CDR3 totals 14 residues. Unmatched junction bases numbered 5, after V lost 5 bases and J lost 4 bases. The germline CDR1 and CDR2 sequences are SGHRS and YFSETQ. Written as DNA, the CDR3 is TGCGCCAGCAGTAGAGGGACAGTTAATGAAAAACTGTTTTTT. Residues: CASSRGTVNEKLFF.

The chain recombines TRBV5-1 with TRBJ1-1; unclear D gene. The CDR3 spans 14 residues. V was cut by 6 bases and J by 1 base, with 13 bases left in between. Per germline, CDR1 SGHRS and CDR2 YFSETQ. DNA for the CDR3: TGCGCCAGCACATTTGGGGTTCCGAACACTGAAGCTTTCTTT. Its protein is CASTFGVPNTEAFF.

This sequence joins TRBV19 and TRBJ2-5; a possible D gene is TRBD1 (5 bases). Trimming removed 6 bases at V and 5 bases at J, with 13 bases between. CDR1 LNHDA and CDR2 SQIVND come from the germline V gene (reference sequence). The length of the CDR3 is 13 residues. CDR3 protein: CASRTLGAETQYF. As DNA, the CDR3 is TGTGCCAGTAGGACCTTAGGGGCGGAGACCCAGTACTTC.

V usage is TRBV10-3 and J usage is TRBJ2-3, with 9 bases matching TRBD2. Germline trimming cut 8 bases from V and 2 bases from J; bases unmatched to any gene: 2. CDR1 and CDR2 (germline): ENHRY, SYGVKD. CDR3 size: 13 residues. The CDR3 DNA sequence: TGTGCCATCTTAGCGGGGGCCACAGATACGCAGTATTTT. Residues: CAILAGATDTQYF.

The genes are TRBV5-1 and TRBJ1-1, with D perhaps TRBD1 (6 bases). Looked up from germline, CDR1 is SGHRS and CDR2 is YFSETQ. The CDR3 contains 14 residues. V lost 2 bases to trimming and J lost 1 base, with 9 bases between them. The CDR3 loop is CASSFEGGNTEAFF. In DNA form, the CDR3 reads TGCGCCAGCAGCTTCGAGGGGGGGAACACTGAAGCTTTCTTT. Together with reference TRBV5-1 and TRBJ1-1, the CDR3 gives the full variable domain: KAGVTQTPRYLIKTRGQQVTLSCSPISGHRSVSWYQQTPGQGLQFLFEYFSETQRNKGNFPGRFSGRQFSNSRSEMNVSTLELGDSALYLCASSFEGGNTEAFFGQGTRLTVV.

The rearrangement links TRBV9 to TRBJ2-3, with 8 bases aligning to TRBD2. Trimming removed 1 base from V and 8 bases from J; junction bases left unmatched: 9. Germline V gene data show CDR1 as SGDLS and CDR2 as YYNGEE. CDR3 length: 15 amino acids. DNA of the CDR3: TGTGCCAGCAGCGTATACGGGGGGGCCTTTGCTACGCAGTATTTT. It specifies CASSVYGGAFATQYF.

V and J are TRBV7-8 and TRBJ2-5; D not resolved. V was clipped by 2 bases and J by 5 bases, with 9 bases between them. The CDR3 runs 13 residues. Germline V gives CDR1 SGHVS, CDR2 FQNEAQ. The DNA for the CDR3 is TGTGCCAGCAGCTTACTCAGAAGGGAGACCCAGTACTTC. Translating gives CASSLLRRETQYF.

The chain links TRBV6-5 to TRBJ1-2; 10 nucleotides agree with TRBD1. This CDR3 spans 16 amino acids. V was clipped by 4 bases and J by 4 bases; unmatched bases: 9. Looked up from germline, CDR1 is MNHEY and CDR2 is SVGAGI. The DNA for the CDR3 is TGTGCCAGCAGTTCGACAGGGGGCGCGAAGGGCTATGGCTACACCTTC. It is translated as CASSSTGGAKGYGYTF.

V gene TRBV5-1 combines with J gene TRBJ2-1; 7 bases are shared with TRBD1. Germline lookup yields CDR1 SGHRS and CDR2 YFSETQ. The V and J ends lost 0 bases and 8 bases, in that order; junction bases with no gene match: 2. This CDR3 is 13 amino acids long. CDR3: CASSLEGAYEQFF. The DNA of the CDR3 is TGCGCCAGCAGCTTGGAGGGGGCGTATGAGCAGTTCTTC.

The chain recombines TRBV7-9 with TRBJ1-1; D ambiguous. Between the trimmed V and J ends, which lost 5 bases and 3 bases, there was a span of 10 bases. This CDR3 is built from 13 residues. Germline CDR1 and CDR2: SEHNR and FQNEAQ (reference sequence). CDR3: CASSLHSDTEAFF. DNA for the CDR3: TGTGCCAGCAGCCTACACTCGGACACTGAAGCTTTCTTT.